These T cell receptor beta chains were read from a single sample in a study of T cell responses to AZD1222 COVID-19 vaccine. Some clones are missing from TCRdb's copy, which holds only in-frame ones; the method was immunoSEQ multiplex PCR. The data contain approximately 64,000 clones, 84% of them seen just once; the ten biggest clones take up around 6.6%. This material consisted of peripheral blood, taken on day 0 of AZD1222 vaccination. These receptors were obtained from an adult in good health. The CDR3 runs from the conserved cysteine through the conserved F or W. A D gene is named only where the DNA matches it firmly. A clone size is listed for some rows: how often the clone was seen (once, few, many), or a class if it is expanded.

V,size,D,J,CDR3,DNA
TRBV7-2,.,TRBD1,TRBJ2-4,CASSFDSRGTGRNIQYF,TGTGCCAGCAGCTTTGATTCCCGTGGGACAGGGCGAAACATTCAGTACTTC
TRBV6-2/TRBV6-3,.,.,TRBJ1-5,CASSYSRGVGGGQPQHF,TGTGCCAGCAGTTACTCCAGGGGTGTAGGGGGTGGTCAGCCCCAGCATTTT
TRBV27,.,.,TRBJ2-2,CASRKGPRPGDTGELFF,TGTGCCAGCAGAAAAGGTCCGCGCCCGGGCGACACCGGGGAGCTGTTTTTT
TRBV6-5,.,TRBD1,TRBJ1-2,CASSYGGTGIYGYTF,TGTGCCAGCAGTTACGGTGGGACAGGGATATATGGCTACACCTTC
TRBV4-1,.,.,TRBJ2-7,CASAVQSSYEQYF,TGCGCCAGCGCTGTTCAGTCCTCCTACGAGCAGTACTTC
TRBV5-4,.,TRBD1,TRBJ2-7,CASSLKGGGYEQYF,TGTGCCAGCAGCTTGAAAGGGGGCGGCTACGAGCAGTACTTC
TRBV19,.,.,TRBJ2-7,CASSRGGAKSSYEQYF,TGTGCCAGTAGTAGGGGGGGGGCGAAGAGCTCCTACGAGCAGTACTTC
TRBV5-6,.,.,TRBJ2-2,CASSLVRVWSTGELFF,TGTGCCAGCAGCTTGGTCCGGGTGTGGAGCACCGGGGAGCTGTTTTTT
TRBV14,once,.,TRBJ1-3,CASRRLAGNTIYF,TGTGCCAGCAGGAGGCTTGCTGGAAACACCATATATTTT
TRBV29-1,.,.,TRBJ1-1,CSVAGSPTEAFF,TGCAGCGTTGCCGGGTCCCCCACTGAAGCTTTCTTT
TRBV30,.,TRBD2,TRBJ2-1,CAWVSGGTSYNEQFF,TGTGCCTGGGTTAGCGGGGGAACCTCCTACAATGAGCAGTTCTTC
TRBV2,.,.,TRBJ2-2,CASSEAAVGELFF,TGTGCCAGCAGTGAAGCGGCGGTCGGGGAGCTGTTTTTT
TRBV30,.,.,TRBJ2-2,CARNPSPSAAAGELFF,TGTGCCAGAAACCCCAGTCCTTCCGCGGCCGCCGGGGAGCTGTTTTTT
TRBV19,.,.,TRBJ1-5,CASRTEEAQHF,TGTGCCAGTAGGACCGAGGAAGCCCAGCATTTT
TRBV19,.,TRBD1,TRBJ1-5,CASSIGGTGGLGNQPQHF,TGTGCCAGTAGTATAGGAGGGACAGGGGGCTTAGGCAATCAGCCCCAGCATTTT
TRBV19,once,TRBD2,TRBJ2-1,CASSIAGGRNEQFF,TGTGCCAGTAGTATCGCGGGGGGGCGGAATGAGCAGTTCTTC
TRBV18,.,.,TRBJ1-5,CASSPGGGSEQPQHF,TGTGCCAGCTCACCGGGCGGGGGGAGTGAGCAGCCCCAGCATTTT
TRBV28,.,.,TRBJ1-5,CASSPMDRDQPQHF,TGTGCCAGCAGTCCAATGGACCGGGATCAGCCCCAGCATTTT
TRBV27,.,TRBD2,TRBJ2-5,CASSPTPGGGETQYF,TGTGCCAGCAGTCCAACCCCGGGCGGGGGAGAGACCCAGTACTTC
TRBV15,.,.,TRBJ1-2,CATSGGTPVNYGYTF,TGTGCCACCAGCGGCGGGACACCGGTTAACTATGGCTACACCTTC
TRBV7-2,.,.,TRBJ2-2,CASSLIRQGGTGELFF,TGTGCCAGCAGCTTAATCCGGCAGGGGGGGACCGGGGAGCTGTTTTTT
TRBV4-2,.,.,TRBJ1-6,CASSPDSSPLHF,TGTGCCAGCAGCCCGGACAGTTCACCCCTCCACTTT
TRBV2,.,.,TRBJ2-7,CASSEGTASSYEQYF,TGTGCCAGCAGTGAAGGGACAGCCTCATCCTACGAGCAGTACTTC
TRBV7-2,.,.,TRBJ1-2,CASRPDRPMYGYTF,TGTGCCAGCAGACCTGACAGACCCATGTATGGCTACACCTTC
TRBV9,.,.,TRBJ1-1,CASRRDKNTEAFF,TGTGCCAGCAGACGGGACAAAAACACTGAAGCTTTCTTT
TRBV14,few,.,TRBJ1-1,CASRIGQMNTEAFF,TGTGCCAGCAGAATTGGACAGATGAACACTGAAGCTTTCTTT
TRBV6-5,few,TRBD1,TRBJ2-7,CASRPGQSLYEQYF,TGTGCCAGCAGGCCGGGACAGAGCCTCTACGAGCAGTACTTC
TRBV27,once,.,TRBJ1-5,CASSLAQYQPQHF,TGTGCCAGCAGTTTAGCCCAGTATCAGCCCCAGCATTTT
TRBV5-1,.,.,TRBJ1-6,CASSLAGGSPLHF,TGCGCCAGCAGCTTGGCCGGGGGCTCACCCCTCCACTTT
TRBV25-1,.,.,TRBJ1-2,CASSELPALHGYTF,TGTGCCAGCAGTGAATTACCGGCGTTACATGGCTACACCTTC
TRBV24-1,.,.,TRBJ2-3,CATSDPPPLDTQYF,TGTGCCACCAGTGATCCCCCGCCGCTGGATACGCAGTATTTT
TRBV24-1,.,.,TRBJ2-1,CATSWARRDEQFF,TGTGCCACCAGTTGGGCCCGGAGGGATGAGCAGTTCTTC
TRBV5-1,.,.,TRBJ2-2,CASTQIGGTGELFF,TGCGCCAGCACCCAGATCGGGGGCACCGGGGAGCTGTTTTTT
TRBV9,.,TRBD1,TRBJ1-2,CASSVASGQASNGYTF,TGTGCCAGCAGCGTAGCTAGTGGACAGGCCTCAAATGGCTACACCTTC
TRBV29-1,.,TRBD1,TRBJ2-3,CSGWGTGETDTQYF,TGCAGCGGTTGGGGGACAGGGGAAACAGATACGCAGTATTTT
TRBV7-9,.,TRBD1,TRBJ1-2,CASSRGDSSNYGYTF,TGTGCCAGCAGCAGGGGGGACAGCAGTAACTATGGCTACACCTTC